This record concerns one T cell receptor (beta chain) sequence. The sequenced patients had an expansion of CD8+CD57+ cells seen by flow cytometry. This entry is derived from a study of CD8+CD57+ T cells in acquired aplastic anemia. Losses at the gene ends were 0 bases for V and 0 bases for J; bases not matched to a gene: 5. The CDR3 contains 18 residues. From germline, CDR1 is SGHVS and CDR2 FNYEAQ. Researchers used genomic DNA as the template to profile TCR beta VDJ and CDR3. TCRdb re-called the reads through MiXCR, storing one row per CDR3 protein. The sample lists about 160,000 distinct CDR3 sequences, 70% to 80% occurring once.

The V call is TRBV7-6, the J call TRBJ2-2; TRBD1 agrees at 9 bases. The TCR sequence derives from a human donor with aplastic anemia. The specimen was sorted CD4+, CD8+, or CD8+CD57+ T cells (not recorded which) from PBMCs. The CDR3 bases are TGTGCCAGCAGCTTAGCGGGGCGACAGGGGGCGAACACCGGGGAGCTGTTTTTT. Amino acid sequence: CASSLAGRQGANTGELFF.